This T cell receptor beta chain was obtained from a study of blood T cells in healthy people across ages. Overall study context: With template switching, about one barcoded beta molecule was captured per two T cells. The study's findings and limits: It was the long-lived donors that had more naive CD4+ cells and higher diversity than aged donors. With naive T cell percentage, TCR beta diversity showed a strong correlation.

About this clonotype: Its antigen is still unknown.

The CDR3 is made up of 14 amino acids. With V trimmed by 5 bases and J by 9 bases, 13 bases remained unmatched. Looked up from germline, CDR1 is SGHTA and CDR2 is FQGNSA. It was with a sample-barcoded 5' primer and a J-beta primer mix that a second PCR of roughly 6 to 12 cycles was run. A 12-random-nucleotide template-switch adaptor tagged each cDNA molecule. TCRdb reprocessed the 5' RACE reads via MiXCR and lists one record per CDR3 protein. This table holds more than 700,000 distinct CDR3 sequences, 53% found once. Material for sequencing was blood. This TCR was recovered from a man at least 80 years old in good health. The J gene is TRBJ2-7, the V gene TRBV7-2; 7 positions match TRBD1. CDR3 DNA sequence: TGTGCCAGCAGCCTTGACAGGGTCAAGGCTTCGCAGTACTTC. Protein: CASSLDRVKASQYF.